This TCR beta chain was identified in a study of blood T cell repertoires in COVID-19. The wider study: PBMCs, B-cell-depleted T cells, or T cells were the source of the cDNA or gDNA that made up the material.

Per the germline V gene, CDR1 is MNHEY and CDR2 is SMNVEV (reference sequence). Trimming removed 3 bases at V and 4 bases at J, with 15 bases between. The CDR3 spans 15 residues. In the source study's methods: Reference gene primers were amplified, and this amplification served to estimate nucleated cell counts. Clones were read by immunoSEQ multiplex PCR, and TCRdb kept only the in-frame ones, dropping some. The V and J calls and the clone size are those of that table, but D and trimming were determined from the DNA. The sample records 300,000 to 400,000 clones, approximately 87% being singletons. Sequences were obtained from peripheral blood. The sequence was obtained from a woman between 45 and 65 years old with active or convalescent COVID-19. The chain is built from TRBV27 and TRBJ1-1; possibly TRBD1 for D (5 bases). CDR3 sequence: CASSLGTGGRTEAFF. The DNA of the CDR3 is TGTGCCAGCAGTTTGGGAACAGGTGGGCGCACTGAAGCTTTCTTT.